This TCR beta chain was profiled in a study of cytomegalovirus exposure and HLA in healthy donors. In the PCR, 60 Vbeta and 13 Jbeta primers were used. The repertoire was sequenced with immunoSEQ multiplex PCR; TCRdb's copy has only in-frame clones and lacks some. Of under 200,000 clones in the sample, roughly 80% were seen once. This TCR came from a male donor in good health and CMV-seropositive. Sequencing input: PBMCs.

The CDR3 spells CASSEALTKARENIQYF. DNA for the CDR3: TGTGCCAGCAGTGAAGCGTTAACGAAAGCTCGGGAAAACATTCAGTACTTC. The genes are TRBV6-1 and TRBJ2-4, with D unresolved. The CDR3 has 17 residues. V shed 0 bases and J shed 5 bases, with 17 bases lying between them. CDR1 is MNHNS, CDR2 SASEGT, per germline.